Shown below are 30 T cell receptor beta chains from a single sample sequenced in a study of Ad26.COV2.S vaccination and SARS-CoV-2 variants. Only in-frame clones appear in the TCRdb table, and some are missing; sequencing was by immunoSEQ multiplex PCR. Altogether hundreds of thousands of clones are present, 80% to 90% being singletons, with the ten largest covering over 1.3%. Treatment here: roughly 20 received Ad26.COV2.S at low or high dose, single or two shots; several received placebo; per-sample allocation not given. The investigators took samples on day 63 after the first vaccine or placebo injection. The material sequenced was peripheral blood, taken in a trial of Ad26.COV2.S vaccine versus placebo. These receptors came from a person between 18 and 65 years old who received the Ad26.COV2.S COVID-19 vaccine or a placebo.

This chain connects TRBV27 to TRBJ1-2; 9 bases agree with TRBD1. V lost 7 bases and J lost 3; bases outside the gene matches: 6. There are 14 residues in the CDR3. Germline loops: CDR1 MNHEY, CDR2 SMNVEV (reference sequence). The DNA for the CDR3 is TGTGCCAGCAAAGGACAGGGGAGCTACTATGGCTACACCTTC. Translation: CASKGQGSYYGYTF.

V is TRBV25-1 and J is TRBJ1-2; weak D call: TRBD1 (5 bases). The germline V gene encodes CDR1 MGHDK and CDR2 SYGVNS. The CDR3 covers 14 residues. Trimming removed 2 bases from V and 3 bases from J, with 10 bases in between. CDR3 sequence (DNA): TGTGCCAGCAGTGAAGGAACAGGCGACTATGGCTACACCTTC. Its translation: CASSEGTGDYGYTF.

The J gene is TRBJ1-1, the V gene TRBV27; D not resolved. The germline V gene has CDR1 MNHEY and CDR2 SMNVEV (reference sequence). The CDR3 has 13 amino acids. Trimming took 3 bases from V and 0 from J, leaving 5 bases between them. For the CDR3, the DNA is TGTGCCAGCAGTTTCAGGATGAACACTGAAGCTTTCTTT. This translates into CASSFRMNTEAFF.

This chain uses TRBV27 with TRBJ2-7; no firm D call. The length of the CDR3 is 15 residues. The ends were cut back, 1 base at V and 3 bases at J, with 13 bases in the middle. CDR1 is MNHEY, CDR2 SMNVEV, per germline (reference sequence). CDR3 nucleotide sequence: TGTGCCAGCAGTTTATACCCCCCACAGTTCTACGAGCAGTACTTC. As protein: CASSLYPPQFYEQYF.

The chain couples TRBV30 to TRBJ1-1, with D uncertain. The CDR3 is 11 amino acids. In germline, CDR1 is GTSNPN, CDR2 SVGIG (reference sequence). V was cut by 4 bases and J by 6 bases, with 9 bases left in between. The CDR3 sequence is CAWTQQAEAFF. As DNA, the CDR3 is TGTGCCTGGACCCAGCAGGCTGAAGCTTTCTTT.

The chain couples TRBV14 to TRBJ2-1; D remains ambiguous. CDR3 length: 19 amino acids. Per the germline V gene, CDR1 is SGHDN and CDR2 is FVKESK. V dropped 0 bases and J dropped 2 bases, with 20 bases sitting between them. The CDR3 DNA reads as TGTGCCAGCAGCCAAGATCCCCGCTATTTGGATCGAACCTACAATGAGCAGTTCTTC. The encoded protein is CASSQDPRYLDRTYNEQFF. Complete variable domain (other parts from reference TRBV14 and TRBJ2-1): EAGVTQFPSHSVIEKGQTVTLRCDPISGHDNLYWYRRVMGKEIKFLLHFVKESKQDESGMPNNRFLAERTGGTYSTLKVQPAELEDSGVYFCASSQDPRYLDRTYNEQFFGPGTRLTVL.

The V call is TRBV7-2, the J call TRBJ2-7; unclear D gene. CDR3 length: 16 residues. Trimming took off 3 bases at V and 4 bases at J, with 19 bases between the two ends. Looked up from germline, CDR1 is SGHTA and CDR2 is FQGNSA. The CDR3 bases are TGTGCCAGCAGCTTGGCGCAGACTGCTTTACGTTACGAGCAGTACTTC. Translating it yields CASSLAQTALRYEQYF.

V and J are TRBV24-1 and TRBJ2-1; TRBD2 is a possible D gene (6 bases). CDR3 length equals 13 residues. The ends were cut back, 6 bases at V and 6 bases at J, with 11 bases in the middle. CDR1 is KGHDR, CDR2 SFDVKD, per germline. The CDR3 sequence: CATSPGVGNEQFF. The CDR3 DNA follows: TGTGCCACCAGTCCGGGAGTTGGCAATGAGCAGTTCTTC.

The rearrangement joins TRBV19 to TRBJ2-1; 12 positions match TRBD1. Germline CDR1 LNHDA, CDR2 SQIVND (reference sequence). The CDR3 consists of 16 residues. J lost 4 bases, V lost 3 bases, and 4 bases had no gene match. The DNA for the CDR3 is TGTGCCAGTAGTATTTGGGGACAGGGGGCTTACAATGAGCAGTTCTTC. Translating gives CASSIWGQGAYNEQFF.

The chain links TRBV27 to TRBJ2-2, with a possible D match to TRBD1 (5 bases). Germline V gene lookup returns CDR1 MNHEY and CDR2 SMNVEV (reference sequence). The CDR3 spans 14 residues. V gave up 3 bases and J gave up 3 bases, with 8 bases separating them. CDR3 in DNA: TGTGCCAGCAGTTTTGGGGCGGACACCGGGGAGCTGTTTTTT. Amino acids: CASSFGADTGELFF.

The rearrangement joins TRBV12-3 or TRBV12-4 to TRBJ2-3, with D uncertain. V was trimmed by 3 bases and J by 4 bases, leaving 5 bases between them. This CDR3 contains 12 residues. The CDR3 loop is CASSFFSDTQYF. The CDR3, as DNA: TGTGCCAGCAGTTTCTTTTCAGATACGCAGTATTTT.

This clone appeared a single time. This chain connects TRBV5-1 to TRBJ2-5, with 12 bases matching TRBD2. Germline CDR1 reads SGHRS; CDR2 reads YFSETQ. V lost 5 bases to trimming and J lost 2 bases; unmatched junction nucleotides: 7. The CDR3 has 16 amino acids. The CDR3 sequence: CASSPRTSGDQETQYF. CDR3 coding DNA: TGCGCCAGCAGTCCTCGGACTAGCGGGGATCAAGAGACCCAGTACTTC.

This clone was counted once. The genes are TRBV2 and TRBJ1-2; D ambiguous. The CDR3 is 11 amino acids. V lost 5 bases and J lost 8, with 9 bases in between. The germline gives CDR1 SNHLY, CDR2 FYNNEI. CDR3 coding DNA: TGTGCCAGCAGTAAGGCGGGGGGCTACACCTTC. Translated: CASSKAGGYTF.

The chain couples TRBV7-9 to TRBJ1-3; 7 bases line up with TRBD1. The CDR3 covers 13 residues. Germline loops: CDR1 SEHNR, CDR2 FQNEAQ (reference sequence). The V and J ends lost 8 bases and 3 bases, in that order; junction bases with no gene match: 4. This chain's CDR3 is CASYRGNGNTIYF. In DNA, the CDR3 is TGTGCCAGCTACAGGGGAAATGGAAACACCATATATTTT.

The chain employs TRBV3-1 (or the pseudogene TRBV3-2) and TRBJ1-2, with D unresolved. Germline CDR1 is LGHDT and CDR2 is YNNKEL (reference sequence). V lost 3 bases and J 5 bases, leaving 10 bases between the germline ends. CDR3 length: 13 residues. The CDR3 nucleotides read TGTGCCAGCAGCCATTGGGCAGAGTATGGCTACACCTTC. This encodes CASSHWAEYGYTF.

As for this clone: One end of the junction is discordant with germline, which a read error may explain. V usage is TRBV5-1 and J usage is TRBJ2-1, with 11 bases that match TRBD2. Germline assignment: CDR1 SGHRS and CDR2 YFSETQ. The CDR3 consists of 18 residues. The CDR3 reads CARSGGGGGLAASNEQFF. The CDR3 coding sequence is TGCGCCCGCAGCGGAGGGGGAGGGGGACTAGCGGCCTCAAATGAGCAGTTCTTC. The whole variable domain, remainder taken from reference TRBV5-1 and TRBJ2-1, is KAGVTQTPRYLIKTRGQQVTLSCSPISGHRSVSWYQQTPGQGLQFLFEYFSETQRNKGNFPGRFSGRQFSNSRSEMNVSTLELGDSALYLCARSGGGGGLAASNEQFFGPGTRLTVL.

The rearrangement uses TRBV5-1 and TRBJ2-7, with TRBD2 matching over 10 bases. V lost 4 bases, J lost 7 bases, and 8 bases stayed unmatched. This CDR3 spans 14 amino acids. Per the germline V gene, CDR1 is SGHRS and CDR2 is YFSETQ. The CDR3: CASSPAGLALEQYF. The CDR3 DNA follows: TGCGCCAGCAGCCCCGCGGGACTAGCGTTGGAGCAGTACTTC.

The chain employs TRBV7-8 and TRBJ2-7; D possibly uses TRBD1 or TRBD2 (5 bases each). This CDR3 has 14 residues. V was trimmed by 3 bases and J by 5 bases, leaving 14 bases between them. From germline, CDR1 is SGHVS and CDR2 FQNEAQ. The CDR3 nucleotides read TGTGCCAGCAGCTTGGGACCTTCACGGGACGAGCAGTACTTC. As protein: CASSLGPSRDEQYF.

The chain employs TRBV10-3 and TRBJ2-2, with TRBD1 matching 7 bases. Looked up from germline, CDR1 is ENHRY and CDR2 is SYGVKD. The CDR3 runs 14 residues. After removal of 6 bases from V and 5 bases from J, the junction contained 6 bases not matched to a gene. The chain's CDR3 is CAISPLQGTGELFF. The CDR3 nucleotides read TGTGCCATCAGCCCCCTACAGGGGACCGGGGAGCTGTTTTTT.

The chain recombines TRBV10-2 with TRBJ2-7; D uncertain. Trimming took 8 bases from V and 3 from J, leaving 14 bases between them. This CDR3 is built from 13 residues. Germline CDR1 WSHSY, CDR2 SAAADI. CDR3 DNA sequence: TGCGCCAGCGGTTTTATACAGAACTACGAGCAGTACTTC. It translates to CASGFIQNYEQYF.

The chain links TRBV7-8 to TRBJ1-1; weak D call: TRBD1 (5 bases). Germline V gene lookup returns CDR1 SGHVS and CDR2 FQNEAQ. This CDR3 comprises 14 residues. The germline V and J ends were trimmed by 2 bases and 2 bases, with 9 bases remaining between them. CDR3 nucleotide sequence: TGTGCCAGCAGCTTACGGACATCTAACACTGAAGCTTTCTTT. Translation: CASSLRTSNTEAFF.

The rearrangement joins TRBV19 to TRBJ1-1; TRBD1 might be the D (6 bases). The CDR3 has 12 amino acids. Germline V gives CDR1 LNHDA, CDR2 SQIVND (reference sequence). Trimming stripped 5 bases from V and 5 bases from J, with 9 bases between. CDR3 in DNA: TGTGCCAGTAGTTTTAGGGGGACTGAAGCTTTCTTT. Amino acid sequence: CASSFRGTEAFF.

In its sample, this clone was seen once. The V call is TRBV5-1, the J call TRBJ2-7; D remains ambiguous. Germline V CDR1 and CDR2: SGHRS, YFSETQ. The ends were cut back, 6 bases at V and 0 bases at J, with 10 bases in the middle. The CDR3 has 13 amino acids. This CDR3 reads CASKTDGSYEQYF. The CDR3 DNA reads as TGCGCCAGCAAAACTGACGGCTCCTACGAGCAGTACTTC.

The genes are TRBV5-8 and TRBJ2-3, with D possibly TRBD1 on 6 matching bases. Looked up from germline, CDR1 is SGHTS and CDR2 is YDEGEE. There are 14 residues in the CDR3. V was clipped by 4 bases and J by 1 base, with 10 bases between them. DNA of the CDR3: TGTGCCAGCAGCACTAGACAGGGCACAGATACGCAGTATTTT. Its translation is CASSTRQGTDTQYF.

The rearrangement uses TRBV18 and TRBJ2-7; D possibly uses TRBD1 or TRBD2 (6 bases each). The CDR3 contains 14 residues. The V gene lost 1 base and the J gene lost 1 base, with 8 bases spanning the gap. Per germline, CDR1 KGHSH and CDR2 LQKENI. For the CDR3, the DNA is TGTGCCAGCTCACCACAGGGGGGTTCCTACGAGCAGTACTTC. It yields the protein CASSPQGGSYEQYF.

The V and J genes are TRBV24-1 and TRBJ2-2; the D gene is possibly TRBD2 (5 bases). Trimming took off 9 bases at V and 4 bases at J, with 17 bases between the two ends. This CDR3 spans 15 amino acids. The germline V gene encodes CDR1 KGHDR and CDR2 SFDVKD. Here the CDR3 DNA reads TGTGCCACCGAAGCGGATTCCTTGAGCACCGGGGAGCTGTTTTTT. Translating gives CATEADSLSTGELFF.

This clone was detected a few times. This chain connects TRBV7-3 to TRBJ2-1, with 8 bases aligning to TRBD2. The CDR3 has 13 amino acids. The trim removed 8 bases at V and 0 bases at J, leaving 0 bases unmatched. The germline gives CDR1 SGHTA, CDR2 FQGTGA. CDR3 amino acids: CASGTSSYNEQFF. The CDR3 DNA reads as TGTGCCAGCGGGACTAGCTCCTACAATGAGCAGTTCTTC.

This clone has a count of ten or more. The rearrangement links TRBV10-2 to TRBJ2-1, with TRBD1 matching 9 bases. Germline V gene sequence: CDR1 WSHSY, CDR2 SAAADI. The CDR3 contains 14 residues. V shed 8 bases, J shed 4 bases, and the junction held 6 bases outside the gene matches. Here the CDR3 reads CASWTGTGYNEQFF. The CDR3 region has the DNA TGCGCCAGCTGGACCGGGACAGGGTACAATGAGCAGTTCTTC.

The V and J genes are TRBV18 and TRBJ1-1; TRBD1 might be the D (5 bases). CDR1 and CDR2 from the germline V gene are KGHSH and LQKENI. The CDR3 is made up of 15 amino acids. Trimming cost V 1 base and J 0 bases, with 9 bases left between them. This CDR3 is CASSPRTYLNTEAFF. The CDR3 DNA sequence: TGTGCCAGCTCACCACGGACATATTTGAACACTGAAGCTTTCTTT.

This sequence joins TRBV7-2 and TRBJ2-5, with TRBD1 as a possible D gene (5 bases). There are 11 residues in the CDR3. Germline V gene lookup returns CDR1 SGHTA and CDR2 FQGNSA. With 5 bases removed from V and 7 bases from J, the gap between germline ends came to 8 bases. The CDR3 coding sequence is TGTGCCAGCAGCAGAAGGGGGACCCAGTACTTC. It encodes CASSRRGTQYF. Based on the CDR3 plus reference TRBV7-2 and TRBJ2-5, the full variable domain is GAGVSQSPSNKVTEKGKDVELRCDPISGHTALYWYRQSLGQGLEFLIYFQGNSAPDKSGLPSDRFSAERTGGSVSTLTIQRTQQEDSAVYLCASSRRGTQYFGPGTRLLVL.